This T cell receptor (beta chain) was captured in a study of shared clonotypes between healthy human individuals. Across the whole study: In total, the donors were two women and three men aged 18 to 49. General study points: Of the naive CD4 clonotypes, roughly 5.2% were shared across a handful of donors. A reduction in generation probabilities was seen for non-shared clonotypes relative to those shared by all four donors.

On sorted subsets, replicate PCRs used approximately 190 ng DNA, or about 30,000 T cell genomes. The protocol was immunoSEQ multiplex PCR, while the TCRdb copy is restricted to in-frame clones and leaves out a portion. The sample carries some 630,000 clones, around 96% recorded once. The germline gives CDR1 SGHTS, CDR2 YDEGEE. The ends were cut back, 0 bases at V and 6 bases at J, with 6 bases in the middle. The CDR3 spans 12 residues. This clone has more than one count but fewer than ten. What it binds is unknown. CD45RO-negative cells were positively selected for CCR7, leaving out terminally differentiated effector memory CD45RA+ cells.

The sample consisted of naive CD8+ T cells sorted from blood. This chain joins TRBV5-8 and TRBJ1-1; D uncertain. The TCR was taken from a woman younger than 45 in good health. CDR3 nucleotide sequence: TGTGCCAGCAGCTTGGCACAACCTGAAGCTTTCTTT. As protein: CASSLAQPEAFF.